What follows are 15 T cell receptor beta chains derived from one specimen sequenced in a study of blood T cell repertoires in COVID-19 (TCRdb year 2020). Library preparation employed the immunoSEQ multiplex PCR assay. In its TCRdb copy, this immuneACCESS table keeps in-frame sequences only and misses some clones. Where compared with another copy, unresolved V genes explain less than half of these, and the others have no known cause. In all, the sample holds about 350,000 clones, and 85% to 90% of those were seen once. Of the sample, over 0.9% is held by the ten largest clones. The sequenced material came from PBMCs or T cells enriched from blood (not recorded which). The receptors were sampled from a woman aged 30 to 39 who had been exposed to COVID-19.

This clone was counted ten times or more. The chain recombines TRBV2 with TRBJ1-2; D is perhaps TRBD1 (6 bases). The CDR3 is made up of 12 amino acids. Trimming left V 8 bases short and J 7 bases short, with 14 bases between. CDR1 is SNHLY, CDR2 FYNNEI, per germline. The CDR3 region is CASGGSKGGYTF. The CDR3 region has the DNA TGTGCCAGCGGGGGCTCCAAAGGTGGCTACACCTTC. Complete variable domain (other parts from reference TRBV2 and TRBJ1-2): EPEVTQTPSHQVTQMGQEVILRCVPISNHLYFYWYRQILGQKVEFLVSFYNNEISEKSEIFDDQFSVERPDGSNFTLKIRSTKLEDSAMYFCASGGSKGGYTFGSGTRLTVV.

As to this clone: One end of the junction does not line up with germline, which may come from a read error. The V and J genes are TRBV27 and TRBJ1-1; no clear D gene. This CDR3 region has 15 residues. Germline assignment: CDR1 MNHEY and CDR2 SMNVEV (reference sequence). As DNA, the CDR3 is TGTGCCAGCAGTTGGAACAGCTTATTGAAGACTGAAGCTTTCTTT. It yields the protein CASSWNSLLKTEAFF.

The chain combines TRBV4-2 with TRBJ2-7; 7 nucleotides align to TRBD2. This CDR3 has 15 amino acids. Germline V CDR1 and CDR2: LGHNA, YNFKEQ. The trim removed 1 base at V and 4 bases at J, leaving 7 bases unmatched. The CDR3 region has the DNA TGTGCCAGCAGCCAAGGGCCAGCGGGACTTTACGAGCAGTACTTC. It translates to CASSQGPAGLYEQYF.

This clone was recorded once. The chain couples TRBV9 to TRBJ2-1; 7 nucleotides line up with TRBD1. The germline V gene has CDR1 SGDLS and CDR2 YYNGEE. This CDR3 region has 24 residues. Trimming at V came to 0 bases and at J to 5 bases, leaving 32 bases not matched to a gene. CDR3 sequence reads: CASSVDHSIFRSSSPADRDNEQFF. The CDR3 coding sequence is TGTGCCAGCAGCGTAGATCACTCGATATTCCGGAGTTCTTCCCCCGCCGACAGGGACAATGAGCAGTTCTTC.

The chain couples TRBV4-2 to TRBJ2-1, with 10 bases that match TRBD2. The V gene's germline CDR1 is LGHNA and CDR2 YNFKEQ. Trimming at V came to 4 bases and at J to 9 bases, leaving 18 bases not matched to a gene. The CDR3 is made up of 18 amino acids. DNA of the CDR3: TGTGCCAGCAGCCCCATTACCAATCAAAGGACTAGCGGTGGTGAGCAGTTCTTC. Amino acid sequence: CASSPITNQRTSGGEQFF.

This clone was observed a handful of times. The chain couples TRBV7-3 to TRBJ1-1; possible D gene TRBD1, 6 bases. Germline loops: CDR1 SGHTA, CDR2 FQGTGA. The CDR3 has 13 amino acids. Trimming cost V 5 bases and J 6 bases, with 13 bases left between them. The CDR3 reads CASSRQQGAEAFF. CDR3 DNA sequence: TGTGCCAGCAGCCGTCAACAGGGTGCTGAAGCTTTCTTT.

CDR3: CASSLDRGANEKLFF. The CDR3 nucleotides are TGCGCCAGCAGCCTCGACAGGGGGGCTAATGAAAAACTGTTTTTT. The chain has TRBV5-1 and TRBJ1-4, with 9 bases lining up with TRBD1. The V gene's germline CDR1 is SGHRS and CDR2 YFSETQ. After removal of 4 bases from V and 3 bases from J, the junction contained 4 bases not matched to a gene. The CDR3 loop spans 15 amino acids.

The chain recombines TRBV29-1 with TRBJ1-4; D unclear. The germline gives CDR1 SQVTM, CDR2 ANQGSEA. The CDR3 is 15 amino acids. Trimming took off 4 bases at V and 2 bases at J, with 14 bases between the two ends. For the CDR3, the DNA is TGCAGCGTTGGGATCAGCGCTTCGACTAATGAAAAACTGTTTTTT. Translating gives CSVGISASTNEKLFF.

The V and J genes are TRBV7-6 and TRBJ2-5; 7 nucleotides align to TRBD1. V lost 0 bases, J lost 1 base, and 2 bases stayed unmatched. The CDR3 runs 15 residues. Germline V gene data show CDR1 as SGHVS and CDR2 as FNYEAQ. The CDR3 nucleotides are TGTGCCAGCAGCTTAGCGGGACAGCTCCAAGAGACCCAGTACTTC. Residues: CASSLAGQLQETQYF.

This chain joins TRBV28 and TRBJ2-7; 7 bases map to TRBD1. The CDR3 is 16 residues long. Germline V CDR1 and CDR2: MDHEN, SYDVKM. The ends lost 3 bases at V and 0 bases at J; junction bases unmatched: 8. CDR3 coding DNA: TGTGCCAGCAGTTTTCCCACAGGGGCCCGCTCCTACGAGCAGTACTTC. Residues: CASSFPTGARSYEQYF.

J is TRBJ2-1 and V is TRBV5-1, with 13 bases aligning to TRBD2. The CDR3 runs 17 residues. Germline V lookup: CDR1 SGHRS, CDR2 YFSETQ. The V gene end was trimmed by 1 base and the J gene end by 2 bases; junction bases not matched to a gene: 3. CDR3 nucleotide sequence: TGCGCCAGCAGCTTGCGACTAGCGGGAGGCCCCTACAATGAGCAGTTCTTC. It is translated as CASSLRLAGGPYNEQFF.

The CDR3 reads CAISEQGARGGELFF. The CDR3 DNA follows: TGTGCCATCAGTGAACAGGGGGCGAGGGGCGGGGAGCTGTTTTTT. The rearrangement links TRBV10-3 to TRBJ2-2, with 9 bases lining up with TRBD1. The CDR3 sequence is 15 residues long. Trimming at V came to 3 bases and at J to 7 bases, leaving 6 bases not matched to a gene. Looked up from germline, CDR1 is ENHRY and CDR2 is SYGVKD.

This chain joins TRBV7-3 and TRBJ1-1, with D tentatively TRBD1 (6 bases). The germline V gene has CDR1 SGHTA and CDR2 FQGTGA. V lost 2 bases, J lost 4 bases, and 11 bases lay in between. This CDR3 contains 14 residues. The CDR3 nucleotides are TGTGCCAGCAGCTTACAGGGGCCAAGCACTGAAGCTTTCTTT. Protein product: CASSLQGPSTEAFF.

The CDR3 spells CSVDPDSLNTEAFF. The CDR3, as DNA: TGCAGCGTTGACCCAGACAGTCTGAACACTGAAGCTTTCTTT. The V gene is TRBV29-1, the J gene TRBJ1-1, with D maybe TRBD1 (5 bases). V lost 3 bases and J lost 0, with 11 bases in between. CDR3 length: 14 residues. Germline loops: CDR1 SQVTM, CDR2 ANQGSEA. Full variable domain (remainder filled in from reference TRBV29-1 and TRBJ1-1): SAVISQKPSRDICQRGTSLTIQCQVDSQVTMMFWYRQQPGQSLTLIATANQGSEATYESGFVIDKFPISRPNLTFSTLTVSNMSPEDSSIYLCSVDPDSLNTEAFFGQGTRLTVV.

DNA of the CDR3: TGTGCCACCAGCAGAGAAGGCGGAGGGCGCTACAATGAGCAGTTCTTC. This gives the protein CATSREGGGRYNEQFF. This chain uses TRBV15 with TRBJ2-1, with D tentatively TRBD2 (6 bases). The germline V and J ends were trimmed by 0 bases and 3 bases, with 12 bases remaining between them. Looked up from germline, CDR1 is LNHNV and CDR2 is YYDKDF (reference sequence). CDR3 size: 16 residues.